The clone carrying this TCR beta chain was detected once. These data come from a study of blood T cell repertoires in COVID-19. At the level of the study: Acute-phase and convalescent COVID-19 samples originated in the United States, Italy and Spain.

Study processing details: From reference gene primer amplification, estimates of nucleated cell counts were derived. Sequenced by immunoSEQ multiplex PCR; TCRdb stores in-frame clones only, minus some. That table is the source of V, J and clone size, and D and trimming were worked out from the DNA. In the table there are 210,000 or so clones, 83% of which are singletons. Trimming stripped 1 base from V and 5 bases from J, with 11 bases between. In germline, CDR1 is SGHTA, CDR2 FQGNSA. The CDR3 spans 14 residues. The V call is TRBV7-2, the J call TRBJ1-1; D possibly corresponds to TRBD1 (5 bases). Sequencing was carried out using peripheral blood. This TCR came from a woman aged 25 to 39 with COVID-19, enrolled during active disease. The CDR3 DNA follows: TGTGCCAGCAGCTTAGGTGGGGGGTATACTGAAGCTTTCTTT. This gives the protein CASSLGGGYTEAFF. The variable domain in full, completed from reference TRBV7-2 and TRBJ1-1, reads GAGVSQSPSNKVTEKGKDVELRCDPISGHTALYWYRQSLGQGLEFLIYFQGNSAPDKSGLPSDRFSAERTGGSVSTLTIQRTQQEDSAVYLCASSLGGGYTEAFFGQGTRLTVV.